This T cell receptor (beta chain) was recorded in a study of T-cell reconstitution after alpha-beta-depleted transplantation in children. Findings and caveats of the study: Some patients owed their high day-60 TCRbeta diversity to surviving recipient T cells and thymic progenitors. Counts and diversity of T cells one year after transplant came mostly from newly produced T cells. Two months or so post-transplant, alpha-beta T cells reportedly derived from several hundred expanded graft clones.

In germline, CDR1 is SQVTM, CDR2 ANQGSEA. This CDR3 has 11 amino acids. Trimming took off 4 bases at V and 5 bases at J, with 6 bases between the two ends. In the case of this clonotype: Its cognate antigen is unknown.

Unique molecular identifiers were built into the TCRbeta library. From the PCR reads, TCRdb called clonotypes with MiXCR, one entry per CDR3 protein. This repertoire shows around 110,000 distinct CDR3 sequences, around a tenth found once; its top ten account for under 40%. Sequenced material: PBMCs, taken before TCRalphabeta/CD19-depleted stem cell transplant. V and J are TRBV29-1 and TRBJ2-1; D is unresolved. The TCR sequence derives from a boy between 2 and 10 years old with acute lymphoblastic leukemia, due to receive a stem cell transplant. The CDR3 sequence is CSVVRDNEQFF. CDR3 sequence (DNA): TGCAGCGTTGTCCGGGACAATGAGCAGTTCTTC.